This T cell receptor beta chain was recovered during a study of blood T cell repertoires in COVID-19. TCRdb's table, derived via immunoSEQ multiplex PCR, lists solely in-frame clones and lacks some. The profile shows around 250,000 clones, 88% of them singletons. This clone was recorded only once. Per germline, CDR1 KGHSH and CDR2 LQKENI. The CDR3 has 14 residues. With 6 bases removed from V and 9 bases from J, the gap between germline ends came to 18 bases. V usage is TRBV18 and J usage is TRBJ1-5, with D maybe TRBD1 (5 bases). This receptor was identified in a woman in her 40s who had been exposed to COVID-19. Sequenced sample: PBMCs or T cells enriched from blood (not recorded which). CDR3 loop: CASSQETVFVPQHF. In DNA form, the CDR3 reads TGTGCCAGCTCCCAGGAGACAGTCTTCGTGCCCCAGCATTTT.